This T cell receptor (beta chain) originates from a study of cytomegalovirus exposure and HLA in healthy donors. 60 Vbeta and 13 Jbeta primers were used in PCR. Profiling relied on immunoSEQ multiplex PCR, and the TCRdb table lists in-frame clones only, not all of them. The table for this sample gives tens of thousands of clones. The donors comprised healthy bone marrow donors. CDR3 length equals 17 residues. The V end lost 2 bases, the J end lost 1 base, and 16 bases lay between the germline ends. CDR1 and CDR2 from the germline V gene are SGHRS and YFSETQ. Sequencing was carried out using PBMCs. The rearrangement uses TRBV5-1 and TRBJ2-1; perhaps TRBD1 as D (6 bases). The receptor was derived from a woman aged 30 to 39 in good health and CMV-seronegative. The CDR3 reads CASSFSTGTSSYNEQFF. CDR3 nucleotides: TGCGCCAGCAGCTTTAGTACAGGGACGAGTTCCTACAATGAGCAGTTCTTC. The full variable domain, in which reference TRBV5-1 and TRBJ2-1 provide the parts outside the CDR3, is KAGVTQTPRYLIKTRGQQVTLSCSPISGHRSVSWYQQTPGQGLQFLFEYFSETQRNKGNFPGRFSGRQFSNSRSEMNVSTLELGDSALYLCASSFSTGTSSYNEQFFGPGTRLTVL.